Given below is one T cell receptor beta chain in context. What it recognizes is unknown. CDR3 size: 16 residues. V dropped 0 bases and J dropped 3 bases, with 12 bases sitting between them. From germline, CDR1 is LNHNV and CDR2 YYDKDF (reference sequence). The data stem from a study of cytomegalovirus exposure and HLA in healthy donors. Findings and caveats of the study: Upon later analysis, TCR association rates were observed to vary by HLA locus, being highest for DRB1 and lowest for HLA-C.

The PCR ran on 60 Vbeta and 13 Jbeta primers. TCRdb's copy holds only in-frame clones and misses some; the assay was immunoSEQ multiplex PCR. The record lists more than 95,000 clones, of which the ten most abundant hold roughly 1%. The sequenced sample consisted of PBMCs. V gene TRBV15 combines with J gene TRBJ1-5, with D possibly matching TRBD1 (5 bases). The origin of this receptor is a man aged 18 to 30 in good health and CMV-seronegative. The CDR3 here is CATSRDDGGANQPQHF. CDR3 nucleotide sequence: TGTGCCACCAGCAGAGATGATGGCGGGGCCAATCAGCCCCAGCATTTT.